The present entry profiles one T cell receptor (beta chain) with its context. The antigen remains unidentified. These data are taken from a study of Ad26.COV2.S vaccination and SARS-CoV-2 variants. Findings and caveats of the study: Placebo recipients trailed vaccine recipients in spike-specific TCR breadth. Responses of spike-specific T cells (both CD8+ and CD4+) reportedly showed substantial breadth after vaccination.

This CDR3 has 13 amino acids. The table came from immunoSEQ multiplex PCR; TCRdb's copy has only in-frame clones and leaves some out. The data contain around 450,000 clones, 88% of them singletons. Noted treatment: 15 to 20 received Ad26.COV2.S at low or high dose, single or two shots; about 5 received placebo; per-sample allocation not given. Specimen acquisition occurred on day 63 following the initial vaccine or placebo injection. The chain carries TRBV12-2 and TRBJ1-6; the table assigns TRBD1, which was not confirmed against the DNA. TRBV12-2 is listed as a pseudogene. This TCR derives from a person between 18 and 59 years old who received the Ad26.COV2.S COVID-19 vaccine or a placebo. Sequencing was performed on peripheral blood, taken in a trial of Ad26.COV2.S vaccine versus placebo. The DNA for the CDR3 is TGTGCAACAGAGAAGGGGGTAAATTCACCCCTCCACTTT. Its translation: CATEKGVNSPLHF.